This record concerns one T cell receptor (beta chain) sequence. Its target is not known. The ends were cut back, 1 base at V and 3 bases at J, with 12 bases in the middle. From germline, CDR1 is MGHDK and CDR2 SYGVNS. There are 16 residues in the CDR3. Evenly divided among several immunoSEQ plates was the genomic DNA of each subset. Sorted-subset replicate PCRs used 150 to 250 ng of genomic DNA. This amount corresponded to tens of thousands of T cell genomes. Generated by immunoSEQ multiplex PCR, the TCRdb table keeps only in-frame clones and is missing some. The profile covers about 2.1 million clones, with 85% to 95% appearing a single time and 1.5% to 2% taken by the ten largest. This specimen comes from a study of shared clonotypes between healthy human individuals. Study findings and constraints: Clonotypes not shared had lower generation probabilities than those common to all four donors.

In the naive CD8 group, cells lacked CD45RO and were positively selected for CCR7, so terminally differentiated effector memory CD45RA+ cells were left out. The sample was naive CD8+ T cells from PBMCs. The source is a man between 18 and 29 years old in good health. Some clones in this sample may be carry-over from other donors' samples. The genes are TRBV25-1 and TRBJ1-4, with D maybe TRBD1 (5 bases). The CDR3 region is CASSEFEGEANEKLFF. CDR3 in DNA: TGTGCCAGCAGTGAATTTGAAGGGGAAGCTAATGAAAAACTGTTTTTT. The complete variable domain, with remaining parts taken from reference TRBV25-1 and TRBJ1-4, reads EADIYQTPRYLVIGTGKKITLECSQTMGHDKMYWYQQDPGMELHLIHYSYGVNSTEKGDLSSESTVSRIRTEHFPLTLESARPSHTSQYLCASSEFEGEANEKLFFGSGTQLSVL.